This TCR beta chain was captured by sequencing in a study of T cells in Graves' hyperthyroidism and ophthalmopathy. The CDR3 has 16 residues. Germline V CDR1 and CDR2: SGDLS, YYNGEE. V shed 5 bases and J 3 bases; nucleotides not matched to a gene: 12. There were TCR beta CDR3 regions amplified from RNA transcripts. The primer set for the first-round RT-PCR of the TCR CDR3 was HTBI. A single record per CDR3 protein comes from TCRdb applying MiXCR to the multiplex PCR reads. The data contain 450,000 to 700,000 distinct CDR3 sequences, around 45% of them singletons. Each diagnosis drew on symptoms, thyroxine, TRAb, thyroid ultrasound and orbital computed tomography findings.

This TCR was sampled from an adult woman with Graves' disease, either hyperthyroidism or ophthalmopathy (not recorded which). J is TRBJ2-7 and V is TRBV9; 9 bases are a match to TRBD1. Sequenced: peripheral blood or thyroid tissue (not recorded which). The CDR3 here is CASSRTTGGDGYEQYF. The DNA of the CDR3 is TGTGCCAGCAGTCGAACCACAGGGGGCGATGGCTACGAGCAGTACTTC.